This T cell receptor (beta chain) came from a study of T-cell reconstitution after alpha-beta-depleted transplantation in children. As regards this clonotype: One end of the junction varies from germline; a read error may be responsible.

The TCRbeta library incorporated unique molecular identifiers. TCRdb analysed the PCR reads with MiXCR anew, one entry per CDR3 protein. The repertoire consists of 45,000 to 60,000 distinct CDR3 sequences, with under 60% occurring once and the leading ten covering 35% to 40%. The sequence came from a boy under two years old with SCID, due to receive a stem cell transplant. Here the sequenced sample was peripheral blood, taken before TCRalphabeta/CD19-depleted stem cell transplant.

CDR3 loop: CASSARPGLGNNEQFF. CDR3 DNA: TGCGCCAGCAGCGCCCGCCCGGGACTAGGGAACAATGAGCAGTTCTTC. This chain links TRBV9 with TRBJ2-1; 8 positions match TRBD2. This CDR3 has 16 amino acids. Germline V gives CDR1 SGDLS, CDR2 YYNGEE.